The entry below describes one T cell receptor (beta chain). Its antigen is currently not known. The sample holds no much larger clone one base away, and base qualities are not on file. The data were taken from a study of blood T cells in healthy people across ages (dated by TCRdb to the mid-2010s). Notes on the research overall: In model experiments, template switching captured roughly one uniquely barcoded TCR beta cDNA molecule for every two T cells. To track age-related changes in TCR beta repertoire diversity, the study relied on deep sequencing normalized with unique cDNA molecular identifiers. The donors were split into four age groups: young (average about 15 years), middle-aged (roughly 42), aged (approximately 59) and long-lived (roughly 80). To avoid experimental bias, donors of different ages were randomly spread across the sequencing lanes. For two donors (one aged 18 to 30 and one aged 80 or older), the study analyzed two additional independent replicas of 1 million unique cDNA reads from the same blood draw. Results the study describes overall, beyond this receptor: Compared with the aged group, the long-lived group had more naive CD4+ T cells, fewer expanded clones and increased TCR diversity, a pattern suggesting age selection. A strong correlation was found between observed TCR beta diversity and the percentage of naive T cells measured by flow cytometry. Since profiling was done on bulk unsorted PBMCs, naive and antigen-experienced compartments could not be conclusively compared. Estimates of total diversity based on one million sequenced T cells were regarded as lower bounds and as underestimates. Because donor CMV infection status was unknown, age-related changes in expanded clonotypes were potentially confounded. As age increased, observed TCR beta diversity per million T cells dropped in a roughly linear way, and a significant reduction was already evident by age 40.

Trimming leaves V shorter by 6 bases and J shorter by 2 bases, with the junction holding 7 bases beyond the gene matches. From its cysteine to its phenylalanine, the CDR3 spans 14 amino acids. Just CDR3 DNA is preserved here, 42 bases in frame from base 1. The germline V gene encodes CDR1 DFQATT and CDR2 SNEGSKA (reference sequence). Library preparation employed 5' RACE. The sample was run on an Illumina HiSeq 2500. A second PCR of roughly 6 to 11 cycles was run with a J-beta primer mix and a sample-barcoded 5' primer. A unique molecular identifier was introduced onto each TCR beta cDNA molecule by a template-switch 5' adaptor carrying 12 random nucleotides. At least 3 million CDR3-containing paired-end reads were obtained from each sample. All of the RNA was converted into first-strand cDNA using the Mint cDNA synthesis kit, with a TRBC-specific oligonucleotide serving as the primer. All cDNA was treated with uracil-DNA glycosylase and then went through a first 18-cycle PCR with the universal primers M1SS and BC2_uni_R. The published analysis was carried out like this. For normalization, 1 million high-quality reads were randomly selected from each sample, with every read carrying a distinct molecular identifier. Reads with shared molecular identifiers were discarded instead of being binned into consensus sequences. CDR3 identification, clonotype clustering and error correction used MiTCR with a Q25 quality threshold and the strictest error-elimination algorithm. A nonparametric unseen species model with Euler transformation was used to estimate lower-bound total TCR beta diversity. The public reads were reprocessed in TCRdb via fastp at Q25 and MiXCR, keeping in-frame beta chains. CDR3 protein sequences are deduplicated, and each keeps its most common genes and DNA. The V and J calls, along with clone size, are taken from TCRdb and not from the paper's own processing. The sample includes 700,000 to 950,000 distinct CDR3 sequences, with about 42% observed a single time. Less than 25% of the sample is taken by the ten largest.

Donors were around 37 systemically healthy Caucasian individuals from Russia aged roughly 6 to 95 years. Each donor gave ten milliliters of peripheral blood, collected into EDTA-treated Vacutainer tubes. Ficoll-Paque density-gradient centrifugation was used to isolate PBMCs, with at least 6 million obtained per sample. Trizol reagent was used to extract total RNA from PBMCs, with at least 5.5 micrograms per sample. For every donor, an aliquot of PBMCs went through flow cytometry to measure the percentages of naive CD45RAhigh/CD27high T cells. Source material: blood. This receptor was obtained from a woman aged 60-75 years in good health. The chain is assembled from TRBV20-1 and TRBJ2-7, with 10 bases aligning to TRBD1. The DNA reads TGCAGTGCGAAGGACAGGGGGAACACCTACGAGCAGTACTTC. This yields the protein CSAKDRGNTYEQYF.